The TCR beta chain under discussion was sequenced for a study of blood T cells in healthy people across ages. The CDR3 runs to 16 residues. Trimming pared 4 bases from V and 2 bases from J, leaving 18 bases between. Germline V CDR1 and CDR2: SGDLS, YYNGEE. Alongside a J-beta primer mix, a sample-barcoded 5' primer served in a second PCR lasting about 7 to 11 cycles. TCRdb used MiXCR to reprocess the 5' RACE reads, holding one entry per CDR3 protein. The sample contains 500,000 to 550,000 distinct CDR3 sequences, nearly 25% of which appear only once. Separately, the same data were catalogued under a study of T cells of mothers and their children.

The specimen sequenced was blood. The chain uses TRBV9 and TRBJ1-1, with D uncertain. The clonotype originates from a boy aged 5-17 years in good health. CDR3 nucleotide sequence: TGTGCCAGCAGCAGTGGACGGCCTAACTTTAACACTGAAGCTTTCTTT. This codes for CASSSGRPNFNTEAFF.